These 22 T cell receptor beta chains originate from one sample sequenced in a study of T cells after yellow fever vaccination (dated by TCRdb to about 2019). Preparation of the library involved 5' RACE. This sample was sequenced with an Illumina NovaSeq 6000. Using fastp at Q25 and MiXCR, TCRdb reprocessed the public reads and kept productive beta chains. Identical CDR3 proteins give one entry, which carries the most common genes and DNA. Across this sample there are about 340,000 distinct CDR3 sequences, with approximately 13% seen only once. About 3% of the sample lies in the top ten. Interpreted using the paper, the treatment or condition label stands for: live attenuated yellow fever vaccine strain. The specimen comprised CD4+ T cells sorted from PBMCs, sampled 15 days after the yellow fever booster vaccination. These receptors originate from a young man who received the YFV17D yellow fever vaccine.

As regards this clonotype: The germline gene is not matched at one end of the junction; a read error may be the cause. The rearrangement uses TRBV12-3 or TRBV12-4 and TRBJ1-1; D not resolved. CDR3 size: 12 residues. CDR3 in DNA: TGCGCCAGCAGGCGCCAAGGTGCTGAAGCTTTCTTT. As protein: CASRRQGAEAFF.

The chain joins TRBV4-1 to TRBJ2-7, with D perhaps TRBD1 (6 bases). This CDR3 spans 18 amino acids. The V gene lost 2 bases and the J gene lost 0 bases, with 20 bases spanning the gap. Germline CDR1 is MGHRA and CDR2 is YSYEKL. The CDR3 protein is CASSQIPALRGSSYEQYV. The CDR3 coding sequence is TGCGCCAGCAGCCAAATCCCGGCCCTCAGGGGAAGCTCCTACGAGCAGTACGTC.

Only a few counts were recorded for this clonotype. CDR3 in amino acids: CSVAMRQETQYF. For the CDR3, the DNA is TGCAGCGTTGCCATGAGACAAGAGACCCAGTACTTC. This chain joins TRBV29-1 and TRBJ2-5; D is uncertain. The CDR3 is made up of 12 amino acids. Trimming cost V 4 bases and J 2 bases, with 8 bases left between them. The germline V gene has CDR1 SQVTM and CDR2 ANQGSEA.

This clonotype was recorded many times. The chain carries TRBV5-4 and TRBJ2-7; TRBD1 matches at 7 bases. CDR1 SGHNT and CDR2 YYREEE come from the germline V gene (reference sequence). The CDR3 spans 16 residues. Losses at the gene ends were 0 bases for V and 5 bases for J; bases not matched to a gene: 11. The CDR3 protein is CASSLARDSQVNEQYF. The CDR3 nucleotides read TGTGCCAGCAGCTTGGCCCGGGACAGTCAGGTTAACGAGCAGTACTTC.

The V and J genes are TRBV4-2 and TRBJ2-1; 9 nucleotides agree with TRBD2. The CDR3 consists of 13 residues. Trimming at V came to 0 bases and at J to 15 bases, leaving 6 bases not matched to a gene. Germline V gene sequence: CDR1 LGHNA, CDR2 YNFKEQ. The CDR3 nucleotides are TGTGCCAGCAGCCAAGAGCCGGGACTAGCCCCGTTCTTC. Translated: CASSQEPGLAPFF.

The rearrangement joins TRBV29-1 to TRBJ2-3; D perhaps matches TRBD1 (5 bases). Germline V CDR1 and CDR2: SQVTM, ANQGSEA. CDR3 size: 14 residues. V lost 7 bases and J lost 0, with 14 bases in between. CDR3 in amino acids: CSAEDTGSTDTQYF. The DNA of the CDR3 is TGCAGCGCCGAGGATACAGGAAGCACAGATACGCAGTATTTT.

The genes are TRBV3-1 and TRBJ1-2, with 8 bases identical to TRBD1. This CDR3 has 12 amino acids. In germline, CDR1 is LGHDT, CDR2 YNNKEL (reference sequence). J lost 8 bases, V lost 6 bases, and 5 bases had no gene match. CDR3 sequence reads: CASSEQGGGYTF. In DNA form, the CDR3 reads TGTGCCAGCAGTGAACAGGGGGGCGGCTACACCTTC.

As concerns this clonotype: It may be a read error: a sequence one base away is much more abundant. The chain couples TRBV13 to TRBJ2-3; D ambiguous. This CDR3 region has 12 residues. V gave up 5 bases and J gave up 5 bases, with 8 bases separating them. Germline CDR1 and CDR2: PRHDT and FYEKMQ (reference sequence). CDR3 protein: CASSPPRDTQYF. CDR3 nucleotides: TGTGCCAGCAGCCCCCCCAGAGATACGCAGTATTTT. The full variable domain, with the rest looked up from reference TRBV13 and TRBJ2-3, is AAGVIQSPRHLIKEKRETATLKCYPIPRHDTVYWYQQGPGQDPQFLISFYEKMQSDKGSIPDRFSAQQFSDYHSELNMSSLELGDSALYFCASSPPRDTQYFGPGTRLTVL.

This sequence joins TRBV6-2 or TRBV6-3 and TRBJ1-6; D is undetermined. V lost 7 bases to trimming and J lost 7 bases, with 17 bases between them. This CDR3 is 15 amino acids long. The germline gives CDR1 MNHEY, CDR2 SVGEGT. This chain's CDR3 is CASTSMGIVNSPLHF. The CDR3 coding sequence is TGTGCCAGCACCAGTATGGGAATTGTGAATTCACCCCTCCACTTT.

The chain is built from TRBV11-1 and TRBJ2-2, with D hard to call. The V end was cut by 0 bases, the J end by 3 bases, with 5 bases between. This CDR3 has 14 amino acids. CDR1 and CDR2 (germline): SGHAT, FQDESV (reference sequence). The CDR3 nucleotides are TGTGCCAGCAGCTTAGCGTTGGACACCGGGGAGCTGTTTTTT. Its translation is CASSLALDTGELFF.

This clonotype was detected a few times. This chain links TRBV5-1 with TRBJ2-4, with D tentatively TRBD1 (6 bases). The length of the CDR3 is 14 residues. Trimming removed 5 bases from V and 6 bases from J, with 15 bases in between. Germline lookup yields CDR1 SGHRS and CDR2 YFSETQ. The CDR3 protein is CASRPRQDINIQYF. In DNA, the CDR3 is TGCGCCAGCAGGCCTAGACAGGACATAAACATTCAGTACTTC.

The table lists this clonotype with many counts. The rearrangement uses TRBV27 and TRBJ1-6; unclear D gene. The ends were cut back, 7 bases at V and 0 bases at J, with 10 bases in the middle. The germline gives CDR1 MNHEY, CDR2 SMNVEV (reference sequence). CDR3 length: 15 residues. The CDR3 DNA sequence: TGTGCCAGCAACCATCGGAGCTCCTATAATTCACCCCTCCACTTT. Protein product: CASNHRSSYNSPLHF.

The chain links TRBV7-2 to TRBJ2-2, with D possibly matching TRBD2 (5 bases). The CDR3 has 16 amino acids. Trimming took 4 bases from V and 0 from J, leaving 12 bases between them. The germline V gene encodes CDR1 SGHTA and CDR2 FQGNSA. The CDR3 nucleotides read TGTGCCAGCAGCTCGTATGGAGGAGCGAACACCGGGGAGCTGTTTTTT. This gives the protein CASSSYGGANTGELFF.

The chain links TRBV18 to TRBJ1-1; D unresolved. Germline values: CDR1 KGHSH, CDR2 LQKENI. V was cut by 2 bases and J by 1 base, with 8 bases left in between. The CDR3 contains 14 residues. DNA of the CDR3: TGTGCCAGCTCACCATTCGAGGAGAACACTGAAGCTTTCTTT. This gives the protein CASSPFEENTEAFF.

This clonotype showed up just a few times. The V gene is TRBV5-1, the J gene TRBJ2-1, with TRBD2 matching 7 bases. CDR3 length: 12 residues. V lost 4 bases, J lost 9 bases, and 4 bases stayed unmatched. Germline CDR1 SGHRS, CDR2 YFSETQ. CDR3 bases: TGCGCCAGCAGCCGCACTAGCGCTGAGCAGTTCTTC. Protein: CASSRTSAEQFF.

Only a few counts were recorded for this clonotype. This sequence joins TRBV7-2 and TRBJ1-4; D is possibly TRBD1 (6 bases). The germline V gene has CDR1 SGHTA and CDR2 FQGNSA. This CDR3 comprises 12 residues. The CDR3 DNA is TGTGCTTCGAGGGGGGCGCACGAAAAACTGTTTTTT. Translating it yields CASRGAHEKLFF.

The CDR3 nucleotides are TGTGCCAGCAGTCCTCCAACAGGGTCAGATGGCTACACCTTC. It translates to CASSPPTGSDGYTF. The J gene is TRBJ1-2, the V gene TRBV25-1; D perhaps matches TRBD1 (6 bases). Trimming shortened V by 5 bases and J by 6 bases, and 16 bases separated the two germline ends. Germline CDR1 and CDR2: MGHDK and SYGVNS. The CDR3 is 14 residues long.

This clonotype was seen only a few times. A read error may explain this, as a much larger clone is one base away. J is TRBJ2-5 and V is TRBV15; D gene unclear. Trimming left V 0 bases short and J 5 bases short, with 4 bases between. Germline assignment: CDR1 LNHNV and CDR2 YYDKDF (reference sequence). CDR3 length: 12 amino acids. DNA for the CDR3: TGTGCCACCAGCAGAGATTGGGAGACCCAGTACTTC. It encodes CATSRDWETQYF. Full variable domain (remainder filled in from reference TRBV15 and TRBJ2-5): DAMVIQNPRYQVTQFGKPVTLSCSQTLNHNVMYWYQQKSSQAPKLLFHYYDKDFNNEADTPDNFQSRRPNTSFCFLDIRSPGLGDTAMYLCATSRDWETQYFGPGTRLLVL.

This clonotype was found a few times. The gene calls are TRBV5-6 and TRBJ1-6, with D possibly TRBD1 on 6 matching bases. Germline V gives CDR1 SGHDT, CDR2 YYEEEE. There are 15 residues in the CDR3. V lost 4 bases and J lost 7, with 15 bases in between. CDR3 residues: CASSRDILGNSPLHF. The CDR3 DNA is TGTGCCAGCAGCCGGGACATCTTAGGGAATTCACCCCTCCACTTT.

This clonotype appeared many times. The chain employs TRBV5-4 and TRBJ2-3; D remains unclear. Between the trimmed V and J ends, which lost 0 bases and 2 bases, there was a span of 10 bases. Germline assignment: CDR1 SGHNT and CDR2 YYREEE (reference sequence). The CDR3 is 15 residues long. The CDR3 nucleotides read TGTGCCAGCAGCTTGGCGTCTACCCACACAGATACGCAGTATTTT. Translated: CASSLASTHTDTQYF. Full variable domain (outside the CDR3, taken from reference TRBV5-4 and TRBJ2-3): ETGVTQSPTHLIKTRGQQVTLRCSSQSGHNTVSWYQQALGQGPQFIFQYYREEENGRGNFPPRFSGLQFPNYSSELNVNALELDDSALYLCASSLASTHTDTQYFGPGTRLTVL.

The CDR3 protein is CASSYTGTNYGYTF. CDR3 sequence (DNA): TGTGCCAGTAGTTATACAGGGACGAACTATGGCTACACCTTC. The chain carries TRBV19 and TRBJ1-2; a possible D gene is TRBD1 (6 bases). This CDR3 region has 14 residues. Germline CDR1 reads LNHDA; CDR2 reads SQIVND (reference sequence). The germline V and J ends were trimmed by 5 bases and 2 bases, with 12 bases remaining between them. The full variable domain, rest sourced from reference TRBV19 and TRBJ1-2, is DGGITQSPKYLFRKEGQNVTLSCEQNLNHDAMYWYRQDPGQGLRLIYYSQIVNDFQKGDIAEGYSVSREKKESFPLTVTSAQKNPTAFYLCASSYTGTNYGYTFGSGTRLTVV.

This chain joins TRBV2 and TRBJ2-7; 7 bases line up with TRBD2. CDR3 size: 13 residues. Germline V lookup: CDR1 SNHLY, CDR2 FYNNEI. Trimming removed 7 bases from V and 2 bases from J; junction bases left unmatched: 5. This chain's CDR3 is CASTWGGAYEQYV. DNA for the CDR3: TGTGCCAGCACTTGGGGGGGAGCCTACGAGCAGTACGTC.